This T cell receptor beta chain was retrieved from a study of cytomegalovirus exposure and HLA in healthy donors (dated by TCRdb to the late 2010s). Describing the broader study: An earlier analysis of approximately 640 of the donors reported 276 Gb of sequence data and 117 million unique TCR beta sequences from 150 million to 200 million T cells. In a later analysis, previously published TCR beta repertoires from 670 or so donors were re-analyzed and high-resolution HLA genotyping was added so that TCR occurrence patterns could be studied. Because of strong linkage in the cohort, five DR-DQ haplotypes were treated as single units for association and clustering. Both class I and class II loci were covered by HLA typing, at four-digit resolution. Genome-wide SNP genotypes for about 60% of the roughly 670 donors were used in a later genetic analysis, which treated that subset as a discovery cohort. Among around 400 genotyped donors of the cohort, an average of roughly 240,000 unique TCR beta nucleotide sequences were sequenced per donor, about a sixth of them non-productive. Every discovery cohort repertoire had been produced on one sequencing platform. Of the roughly 390 genotyped donors, over 80% were placed in the genetic ancestry cluster associated with self-reported Caucasian donors. To decide whether each TCR beta V gene segment behaved as functional or pseudogenic, an earlier analysis of some 600 of the donors relied on high-throughput TCR beta sequencing. High-throughput TCR immunosequencing, statistical association of individual TCRs with disease status, and machine learning were combined to predict cytomegalovirus infection status. The study profiled the T cell repertoires of 550 to 700 subjects by immunosequencing and related them to cytomegalovirus serostatus. Along with the roughly 710-subject first cohort, a separate validation cohort of about 110 different subjects was used. The later analysis used no new phenotypic data to find candidate immune exposures, relying instead on TCR beta sequences and their occurrence across donors. Typing coverage varied by locus: 629-630 donors for A, B, C, DRB1 and DQB1; about 520 for DQA1; about 600 for DPA1; 450 to 480 for DPB1. Donor age, sex, ethnicity and CMV serostatus were collected together with the repertoire data. The aim of the study was to test whether cataloging public T cell receptors could identify signatures of past pathogen exposure. An early release that covered about 600 HLA-typed donors contained around 300 gigabases of sequencing data and around 80 million unique TCR sequences. Beyond this particular receptor, the publication reports: It was suggested by the authors that the approach could potentially be generalized to other disease states and immunological phenotypes. Because some donors lacked HLA typing at each locus, the association tests relied only on the typed subset. In the study, about 150 TCR beta chains were listed as associated with cytomegalovirus. Correlated functional status among segregating V segments might reflect linkage disequilibrium, but an unknown experimental factor could not be ruled out. A further reported finding was that TCR beta sequences accurately predicted the HLA-A and HLA-B alleles for most subjects in the first cohort. Specific HLA alleles were associated with 15,000 to 20,000 TCR beta sequences at a false discovery rate of 0.05 in a later analysis. Several of the top co-occurrence clusters appeared to be linked to parvovirus B19, influenza, CMV and Epstein-Barr virus, according to a later analysis. Sequencing depth was assumed to be roughly uniform across donors in the presence/absence analyses, though that assumption may not hold. When HLA alleles, especially DR and DQ, strongly co-occurred, attributing TCR associations to individual alleles was difficult. In a later genetic analysis, a missense DCLRE1C variant was associated with V-gene and J-gene trimming of TCR beta chains, and the association was replicated in an independent cohort. Some IMGT-functional V segments, including TRBV6-2 and TRBV6-3, could not be distinguished by the 87-base-pair reads and were therefore excluded. For the cohort, immune exposure information was limited to CMV serostatus. A cluster of highly shared sequence variants was judged likely to be a technical artifact of the sequencing pipeline. Most CMV-associated TCR beta chains appeared to be HLA-restricted in a later analysis, and the HLA associations seemed to be driven largely by CMV exposure. A later analysis found that HLA-associated TCR beta chains were more clonally expanded and had lower generation probabilities than equally common non-associated chains. An earlier analysis of approximately 590 of the donors showed that most TCR beta V segments appeared in productive rearrangements either about 87% or about 30% of the time, which broadly matched IMGT annotations. In both the original and validation cohorts, the classifier was reported to diagnose cytomegalovirus status with high specificity and sensitivity. Because counts were too low, seventeen rarely observed V segments, including chromosome 9 orphons, were excluded from the earlier analysis of several hundred of the donors. A later genetic analysis reported fewer N-insertions in productive TCRs among donors in an Asian-associated ancestry cluster than the approximately 670-donor mean. In vitro tests confirmed that three of the cytomegalovirus-associated TCR beta chains recognize cytomegalovirus antigens. Only TCR beta chains were sequenced in this cohort, and the absence of alpha or paired-chain data limited detectable features. Most TCR sequences were observed very rarely across donors, whereas some public TCRs were present in many individuals. In a later analysis, TCR association rates were found to vary across HLA loci, with the most associated TCRs seen for DRB1 alleles and the fewest for HLA-C alleles.

Library preparation used the immunoSEQ multiplex PCR assay. For the multiplex PCR, a mixture combining 60 forward primers for TCR Vbeta segments and 13 reverse primers for TCR Jbeta segments was used. A multiplex PCR assay on genomic DNA amplified the CDR3 region of rearranged TCR beta genes. Amplified TCR beta libraries were sequenced as 87-base-pair reads on the Illumina HiSeq System. The study's own analysis went as follows. In a later analysis, tens of millions of unique TCR beta chains were counted across the 500 to 850 repertoires, and approximately 9.9 million of these chains were shared by at least two donors. Raw reads were error-corrected and collapsed into unique sequences by a nearest-neighbor algorithm in which closely related sequences were merged to remove PCR and sequencing errors. CDR3 sequences were aligned to IMGT reference sequences to assign V, D and J gene segments. For a sequence to be retained, a match of at least six nucleotides to both a V gene segment and a J gene segment was required. A rearrangement counted as productive if the CDR3 had no stop codons and remained in frame with V and J, and every other rearrangement counted as non-productive. CDR3 was defined by IMGT convention, running from the second conserved V-encoded cysteine to the conserved J-encoded phenylalanine. In an earlier analysis of roughly 580 of the donors, sequences lacking an unambiguous match to a single V gene segment were excluded. In an earlier analysis of some 590 of the donors, a V segment was called functional when productive rearrangements were above 56.7%, and segregating when the standard deviation between donors exceeded 5%. To diagnose cytomegalovirus status from the catalog of TCR beta chain sequences, a statistical classification framework was built. In a later analysis, TCR nucleotide sequences were compared against IMGT/GENE-DB human TR gene sequences so that V and J genes could be assigned. In a later analysis, CDR3 sequences and most-parsimonious VDJ recombination scenarios were assigned using the TCRdist pipeline. In a later analysis, each TCR beta chain was defined by its CDR3 amino acid sequence together with its V-gene family, and reads without a unique V-gene family were excluded. In a later analysis, several hundred highly shared, low-generation-probability nucleotide sequences were removed to address suspected cross-contamination and a sequencing artifact. For each public chain, a later analysis derived a clonal expansion index from normalized ranks of inferred template counts within each repertoire. A later analysis computed generation probabilities with a VDJ recombination model fitted to out-of-frame rearrangements, and checked the results against IGoR. Hypergeometric tests were used in a later analysis to score TCR-TCR, TCR-HLA and TCR-CMV co-occurrence, with a repertoire-size bias correction applied to the TCR pairs. In a later analysis, false discovery rates were estimated by permuting HLA or CMV assignments 20 times. In a later analysis, co-occurring TCRs were grouped using DBSCAN, and TCRdist sequence similarity was added for clustering within HLA-allele-positive subsets. For co-occurrence clustering, repertoires with fewer than 30,000 or more than 120,000 public chains were excluded, along with roughly 5 repertoires with anomalous nucleotide sharing. TCRdb mirrors the immuneACCESS table, restricted to in-frame sequences. Some clones are absent from its copies; in checked studies, under half trace to an unresolved V gene, and the reason for the others is unknown. V and J calls and clone size are those listed in that table; D and trimming were worked out from the DNA. The sample yields 130,000 to 150,000 clones; roughly 83% were counted once. The ten largest account for around 3% of the sample.

The junction shows trimming of 1 base on V and 3 bases on J, plus 10 bases between the germline ends. The CDR3 goes from the cysteine to the phenylalanine over 15 residues. Only the CDR3 DNA stays, 45 bases, in frame from base 1. The germline V gene sets CDR1 to SGHAT and CDR2 to FQNNGV. Concerning this clone itself: Its antigen is still unknown. Base-call qualities are not available, and no considerably larger clone is one nucleotide away.

In total, about 650 healthy bone marrow donors made up the cohort. All cohort members were sampled while nominally healthy, although unrecorded immune exposures were likely present. The donor was CMV seronegative and belonged to the group of over 300 seronegative cohort members. Every donor gave a peripheral blood sample, and the peripheral blood mononuclear cells from that sample were used for TCR beta sequencing. Genomic DNA extraction from the blood cell samples was performed with the Qiagen DNeasy Blood Extraction Kit. Sequencing input: PBMCs. The chain is made from TRBV11-2 and TRBJ1-5; a tentative D call is TRBD1 (6 bases match). The receptor was derived from a female donor in good health and CMV-seronegative. The CDR3 region has the sequence CASSLGTGYNQPQHF. The DNA is TGTGCCAGCAGCTTAGGAACAGGGTACAATCAGCCCCAGCATTTT.